The clone carrying this TCR beta chain has just a few counts. Its antigen is as yet unknown. TCR beta CDR3 regions were amplified from RNA transcripts. The HTBI set primed first-round TCR CDR3 RT-PCR. MiXCR, applied by TCRdb to the multiplex PCR reads, yields one record per CDR3 protein. This sample has around 300,000 distinct CDR3 sequences, with approximately 15% found just once. The entry originates in a study of T cells in Graves' hyperthyroidism and ophthalmopathy. Findings and limits, study-wide: Researchers report that a 13 V-J model separated ophthalmopathy from stable hyperthyroidism.

The ends were cut back, 6 bases at V and 0 bases at J, with 6 bases in the middle. CDR3 length: 13 amino acids. Per the germline V gene, CDR1 is DFQATT and CDR2 is SNEGSKA (reference sequence). The study enrolled patients aged 18 to 65 with newly diagnosed hyperthyroidism of under 2 months' duration. Diagnostic decisions used clinical symptoms, serum thyroxine and TRAb, thyroid ultrasound and orbital computed tomography. PBMCs were obtained from approximately 10 ml fresh peripheral blood. Material for sequencing was blood. This receptor was identified in a woman in her twenties or thirties with Graves' hyperthyroidism. The rearrangement joins TRBV20-1 to TRBJ1-6; no definite D call. CDR3 in DNA: TGCAGTGCCATAAGCTCCTATAATTCACCCCTCCACTTT. Encoded protein: CSAISSYNSPLHF.